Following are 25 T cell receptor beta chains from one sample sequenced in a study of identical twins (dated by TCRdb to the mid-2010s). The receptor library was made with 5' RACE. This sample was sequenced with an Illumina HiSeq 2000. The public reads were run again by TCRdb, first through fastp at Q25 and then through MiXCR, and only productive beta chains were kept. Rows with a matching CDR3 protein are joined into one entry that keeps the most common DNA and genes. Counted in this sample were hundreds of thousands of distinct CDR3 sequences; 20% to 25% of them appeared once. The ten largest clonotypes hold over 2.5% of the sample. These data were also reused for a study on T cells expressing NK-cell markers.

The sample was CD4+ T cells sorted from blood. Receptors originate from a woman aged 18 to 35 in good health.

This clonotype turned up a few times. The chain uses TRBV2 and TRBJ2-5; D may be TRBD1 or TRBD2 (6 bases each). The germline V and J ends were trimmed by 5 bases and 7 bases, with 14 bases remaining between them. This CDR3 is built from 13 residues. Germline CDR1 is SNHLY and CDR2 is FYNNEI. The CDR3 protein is CASSRTEGGTQYF. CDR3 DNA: TGTGCCAGCAGTAGGACGGAGGGGGGGACCCAGTACTTC.

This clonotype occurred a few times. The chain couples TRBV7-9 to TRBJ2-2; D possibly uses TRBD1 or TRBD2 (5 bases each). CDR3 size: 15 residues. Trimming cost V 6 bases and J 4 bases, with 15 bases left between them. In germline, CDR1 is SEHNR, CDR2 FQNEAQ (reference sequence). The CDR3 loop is CASSKYGALTGELFF. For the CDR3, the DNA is TGTGCCAGCAGTAAATACGGGGCGCTCACCGGGGAGCTGTTTTTT. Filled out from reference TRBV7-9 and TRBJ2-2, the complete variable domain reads DTGVSQNPRHKITKRGQNVTFRCDPISEHNRLYWYRQTLGQGPEFLTYFQNEAQLEKSRLLSDRFSAERPKGSFSTLEIQRTEQGDSAMYLCASSKYGALTGELFFGEGSRLTVL.

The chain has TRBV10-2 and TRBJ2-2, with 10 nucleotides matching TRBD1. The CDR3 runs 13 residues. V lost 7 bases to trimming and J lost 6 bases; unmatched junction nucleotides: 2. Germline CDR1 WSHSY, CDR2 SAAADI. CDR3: CASIGQGAGELFF. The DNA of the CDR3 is TGCGCCAGCATCGGACAGGGGGCCGGGGAGCTGTTTTTT.

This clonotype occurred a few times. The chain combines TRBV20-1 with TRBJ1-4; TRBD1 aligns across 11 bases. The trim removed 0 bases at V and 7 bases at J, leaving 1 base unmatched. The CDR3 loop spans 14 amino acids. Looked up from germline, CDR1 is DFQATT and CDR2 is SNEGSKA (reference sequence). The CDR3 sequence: CSARDGTGGEKLFF. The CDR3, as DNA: TGCAGTGCTAGAGATGGGACAGGGGGTGAAAAACTGTTTTTT.

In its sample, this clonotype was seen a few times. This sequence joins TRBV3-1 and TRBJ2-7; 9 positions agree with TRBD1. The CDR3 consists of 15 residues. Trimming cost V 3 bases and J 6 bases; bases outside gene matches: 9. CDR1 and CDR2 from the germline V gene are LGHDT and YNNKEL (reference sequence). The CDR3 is CASSHGGQGRREQYF. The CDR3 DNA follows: TGTGCCAGCAGCCACGGGGGACAGGGACGTCGCGAGCAGTACTTC.

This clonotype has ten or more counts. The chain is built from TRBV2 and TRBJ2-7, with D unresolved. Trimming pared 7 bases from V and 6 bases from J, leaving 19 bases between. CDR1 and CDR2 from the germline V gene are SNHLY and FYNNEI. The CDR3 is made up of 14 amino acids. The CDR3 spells CASKPLGPSGEQYF. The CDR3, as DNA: TGTGCCAGCAAGCCTCTAGGACCCTCCGGCGAGCAGTACTTC.

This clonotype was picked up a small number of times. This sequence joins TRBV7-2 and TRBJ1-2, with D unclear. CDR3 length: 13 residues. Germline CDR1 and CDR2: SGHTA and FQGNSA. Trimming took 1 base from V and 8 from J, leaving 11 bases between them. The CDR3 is CASSLGRWTGYTF. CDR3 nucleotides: TGTGCCAGCAGCTTAGGTCGGTGGACGGGCTACACCTTC. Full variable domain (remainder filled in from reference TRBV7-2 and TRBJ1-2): GAGVSQSPSNKVTEKGKDVELRCDPISGHTALYWYRQSLGQGLEFLIYFQGNSAPDKSGLPSDRFSAERTGGSVSTLTIQRTQQEDSAVYLCASSLGRWTGYTFGSGTRLTVV.

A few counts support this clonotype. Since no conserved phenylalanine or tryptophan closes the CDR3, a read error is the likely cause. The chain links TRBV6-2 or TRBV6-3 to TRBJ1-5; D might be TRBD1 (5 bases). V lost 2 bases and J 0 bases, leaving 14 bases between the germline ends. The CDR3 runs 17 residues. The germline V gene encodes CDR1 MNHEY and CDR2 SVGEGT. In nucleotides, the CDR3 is TGTGCCAGCAGTTACGGGGGTCGAGGCCCTAGCAATCAGCCCCAGCATTCT. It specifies CASSYGGRGPSNQPQHS.

CDR3 sequence reads: CASSRGAGGSQETQYF. The CDR3 coding sequence is TGTGCCAGCAGCCGAGGAGCGGGGGGGAGCCAAGAGACCCAGTACTTC. The chain joins TRBV4-2 to TRBJ2-5; TRBD2 agrees at 10 bases. The CDR3 is 16 residues long. V was clipped by 4 bases and J by 1 base; unmatched bases: 6. Germline lookup yields CDR1 LGHNA and CDR2 YNFKEQ.

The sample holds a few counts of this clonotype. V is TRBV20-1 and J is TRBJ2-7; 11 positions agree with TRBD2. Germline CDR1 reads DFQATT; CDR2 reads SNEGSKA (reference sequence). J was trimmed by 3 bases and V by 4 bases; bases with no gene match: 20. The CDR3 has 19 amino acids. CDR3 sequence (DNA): TGCAGTGCTACCTCAGGACTAGCGGGCAGCCTATCGCGGGGCTACGAGCAGTACTTC. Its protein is CSATSGLAGSLSRGYEQYF.

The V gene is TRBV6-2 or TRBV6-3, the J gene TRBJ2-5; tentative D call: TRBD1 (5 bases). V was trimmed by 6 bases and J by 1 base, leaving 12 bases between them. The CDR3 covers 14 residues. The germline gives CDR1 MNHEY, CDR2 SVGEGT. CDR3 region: CASSSARGQETQYF. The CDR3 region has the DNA TGTGCCAGCAGCTCTGCTAGGGGCCAAGAGACCCAGTACTTC.

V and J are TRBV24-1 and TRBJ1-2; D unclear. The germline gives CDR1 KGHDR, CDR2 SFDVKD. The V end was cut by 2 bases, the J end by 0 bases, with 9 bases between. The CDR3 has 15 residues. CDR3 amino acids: CATSDSASPNYGYTF. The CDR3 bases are TGTGCCACCAGTGATTCTGCCAGCCCTAACTATGGCTACACCTTC.

The CDR3 is CASSLTSRGTYEQYF. The CDR3 DNA is TGCGCCAGCAGCTTGACGTCGCGGGGCACCTACGAGCAGTACTTC. The gene calls are TRBV5-1 and TRBJ2-7; TRBD2 might be the D (6 bases). In germline, CDR1 is SGHRS, CDR2 YFSETQ. The CDR3 is made up of 15 amino acids. Trimming pared 1 base from V and 2 bases from J, leaving 13 bases between.

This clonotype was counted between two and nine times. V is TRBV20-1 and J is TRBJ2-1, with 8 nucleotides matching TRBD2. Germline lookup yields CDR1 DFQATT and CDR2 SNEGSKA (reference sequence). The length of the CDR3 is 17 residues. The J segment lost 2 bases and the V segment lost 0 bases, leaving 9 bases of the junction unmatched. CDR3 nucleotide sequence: TGCAGTGCTAGAGATCTGGGAACTAGCGGCACCTACAATGAGCAGTTCTTC. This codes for CSARDLGTSGTYNEQFF.

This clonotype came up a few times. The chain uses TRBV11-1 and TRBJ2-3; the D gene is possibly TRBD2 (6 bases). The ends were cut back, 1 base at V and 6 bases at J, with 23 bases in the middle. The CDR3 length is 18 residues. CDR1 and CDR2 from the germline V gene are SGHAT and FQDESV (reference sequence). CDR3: CASSLGRGTRRPPDTQYF. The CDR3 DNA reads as TGTGCCAGCAGCTTAGGTCGCGGGACTCGTCGACCCCCCGATACGCAGTATTTT.

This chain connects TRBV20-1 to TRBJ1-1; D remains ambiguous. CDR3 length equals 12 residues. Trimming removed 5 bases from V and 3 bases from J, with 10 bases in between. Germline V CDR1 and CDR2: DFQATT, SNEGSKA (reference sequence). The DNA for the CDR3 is TGCAGTGCTTACAGTGGCGACACTGAAGCTTTCTTT. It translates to CSAYSGDTEAFF.

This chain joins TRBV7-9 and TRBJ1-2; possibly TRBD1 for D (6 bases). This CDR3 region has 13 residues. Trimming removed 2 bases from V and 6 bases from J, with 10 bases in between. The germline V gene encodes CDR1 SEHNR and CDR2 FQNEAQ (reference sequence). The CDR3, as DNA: TGTGCCAGCAGCTTAACAGGGAGGGATGGCTACACCTTC. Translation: CASSLTGRDGYTF.

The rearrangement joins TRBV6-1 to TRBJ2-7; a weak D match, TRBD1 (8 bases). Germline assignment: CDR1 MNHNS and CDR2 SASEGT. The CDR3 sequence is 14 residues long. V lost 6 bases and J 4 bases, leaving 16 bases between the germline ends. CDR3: CASSRQGRDYEQYF. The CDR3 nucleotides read TGTGCCAGCAGCCGACAGGGGAGGGATTACGAGCAGTACTTC.

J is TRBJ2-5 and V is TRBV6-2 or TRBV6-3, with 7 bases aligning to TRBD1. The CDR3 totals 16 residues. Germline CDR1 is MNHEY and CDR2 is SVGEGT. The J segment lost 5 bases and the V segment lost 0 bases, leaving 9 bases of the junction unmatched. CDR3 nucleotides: TGTGCCAGCAGTTACTCGGACACAGGGGACCTGGAGACCCAGTACTTC. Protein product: CASSYSDTGDLETQYF.

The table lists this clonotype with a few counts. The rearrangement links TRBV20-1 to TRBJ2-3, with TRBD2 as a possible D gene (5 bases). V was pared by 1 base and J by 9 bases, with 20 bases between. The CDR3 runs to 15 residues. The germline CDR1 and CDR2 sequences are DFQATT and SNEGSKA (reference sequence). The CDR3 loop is CSARGRGVQSFTQYF. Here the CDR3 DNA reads TGCAGTGCTAGAGGCCGGGGAGTCCAATCGTTCACGCAGTATTTT.

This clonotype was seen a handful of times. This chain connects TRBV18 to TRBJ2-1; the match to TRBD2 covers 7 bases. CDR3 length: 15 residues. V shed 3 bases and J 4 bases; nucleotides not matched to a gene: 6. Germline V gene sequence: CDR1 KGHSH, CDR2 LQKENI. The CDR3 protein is CASSPSSGFYNEQFF. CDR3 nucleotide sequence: TGTGCCAGCTCACCGTCTAGCGGTTTTTACAATGAGCAGTTCTTC.

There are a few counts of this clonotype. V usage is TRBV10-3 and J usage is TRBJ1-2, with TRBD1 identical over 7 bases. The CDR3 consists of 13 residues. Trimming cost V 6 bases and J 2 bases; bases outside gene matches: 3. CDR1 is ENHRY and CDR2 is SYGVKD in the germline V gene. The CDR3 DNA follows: TGTGCCATCAGGGGGGACAGCAACTATGGCTACACCTTC. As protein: CAIRGDSNYGYTF.

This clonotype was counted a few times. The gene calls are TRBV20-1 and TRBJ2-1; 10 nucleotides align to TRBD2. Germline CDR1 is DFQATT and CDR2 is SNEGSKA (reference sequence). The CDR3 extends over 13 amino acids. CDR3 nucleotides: TGCAGCCCAACACTAGCGGGAAACAATGAGCAGTTCTTC. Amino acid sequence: CSPTLAGNNEQFF.

The CDR3, as DNA: TGTGCCAGCAGCTTAAGACAGTCGGCCCGGGAGCTGTTTTTT. Its protein product is CASSLRQSARELFF. V and J are TRBV7-3 and TRBJ2-2, with TRBD1 as a possible D gene (5 bases). The CDR3 is made up of 14 amino acids. Germline assignment: CDR1 SGHTA and CDR2 FQGTGA. V lost 1 base and J 9 bases, leaving 12 bases between the germline ends.

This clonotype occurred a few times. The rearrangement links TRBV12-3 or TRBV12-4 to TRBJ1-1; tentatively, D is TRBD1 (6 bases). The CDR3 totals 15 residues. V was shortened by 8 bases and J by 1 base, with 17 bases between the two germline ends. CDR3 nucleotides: TGTGCCAGCCACTCGGGGGGGCGGGCGAACACTGAAGCTTTCTTT. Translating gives CASHSGGRANTEAFF.